Following are 30 T cell receptor beta chains from one sample sequenced in a study of T cell repertoires in cytomegalovirus infection (dated by TCRdb to about 2019). The treatment or condition label, as the study defines it: in vitro stimulation with specific CMV peptide epitopes to enrich CMV-specific T cells. These TCRs are of unknown antigen specificity. The listed sequencing device is Illumina HiSeq 1500. TCRdb itself trimmed the public reads at Q25 with fastp, ran MiXCR and retained productive beta chains. Entries that share a CDR3 protein sequence are merged under the most common genes and DNA. The sample table holds hundreds of thousands of distinct CDR3 sequences, of which about 42% were seen once. Together, the top ten hold around two fifths of the sample. This sample comprised cultured PBMCs, obtained from culture after CMV antigen stimulation. These receptors were collected from a human donor in good health (CMV status not recorded). Some clones in this sample may be carry-over from other donors' samples.

The sample holds a few counts of this clonotype. The V call is TRBV19, the J call TRBJ2-5; TRBD1 matches at 8 bases. The CDR3 covers 14 residues. The V segment lost 7 bases and the J segment 1 base; nucleotides outside the gene matches: 5. Per germline, CDR1 LNHDA and CDR2 SQIVND (reference sequence). CDR3 amino acids: CASNDRGSQETQYF. In DNA, the CDR3 is TGTGCCAGTAATGACAGGGGATCCCAAGAGACCCAGTACTTC.

This chain links TRBV3-1 with TRBJ1-2; 10 bases line up with TRBD1. Unmatched junction bases numbered 10, after V lost 2 bases and J lost 4 bases. This CDR3 is built from 17 residues. From germline, CDR1 is LGHDT and CDR2 YNNKEL (reference sequence). CDR3 sequence (DNA): TGTGCCAGCAGCCAACAAGGACAGGGGGAACGAGGCTATGGCTACACCTTC. This gives the protein CASSQQGQGERGYGYTF.

The genes are TRBV6-1 and TRBJ1-1; no clear D. Trimming removed 5 bases at V and 1 base at J, with 11 bases between. CDR3 size: 14 residues. Germline CDR1 and CDR2: MNHNS and SASEGT. For the CDR3, the DNA is TGTGCCAGCAGTTATAGCGAAGGGAACACTGAAGCTTTCTTT. Translation gives CASSYSEGNTEAFF.

CDR3 in DNA: TGTGCCAGTAACAAAGGAACTTTTTACGCCTATGGCTACACCTTC. Translating gives CASNKGTFYAYGYTF. This rearrangement joins TRBV19 to TRBJ1-2, with D uncertain. CDR1 LNHDA and CDR2 SQIVND come from the germline V gene (reference sequence). The V and J ends lost 7 bases and 4 bases respectively, with 19 bases between them. The CDR3 is 15 amino acids.

The V gene is TRBV7-6, the J gene TRBJ2-5; no clear D gene. Trimming stripped 5 bases from V and 1 base from J, with 11 bases between. CDR1 and CDR2 from the germline V gene are SGHVS and FNYEAQ. This CDR3 has 14 amino acids. The chain's CDR3 is CASSPAEIQETQYF. In DNA form, the CDR3 reads TGTGCCAGCAGCCCTGCGGAAATCCAAGAGACCCAGTACTTC.

The chain combines TRBV11-2 with TRBJ2-1; D is unclear. Trimming cost V 7 bases and J 8 bases, with 18 bases left between them. CDR1 is SGHAT, CDR2 FQNNGV, per germline. This CDR3 region has 14 residues. CDR3 bases: TGTGCCAGCACTATAAGGACCCCCCTCGATGAGCAGTTCTTC. This translates into CASTIRTPLDEQFF.

In this sample, this clonotype turned up a few times. V usage is TRBV7-2 and J usage is TRBJ2-3; TRBD2 agrees at 7 bases. The CDR3 is 13 residues long. V was pared by 8 bases and J by 4 bases, with 6 bases of the junction left unmatched. Germline V gives CDR1 SGHTA, CDR2 FQGNSA. CDR3 bases: TGTGCCAGCGGACGACTAGCCCCAGATACGCAGTATTTT. It codes for CASGRLAPDTQYF.

Only a few counts were recorded for this clonotype. The rearrangement links TRBV7-6 to TRBJ2-3; TRBD1 aligns across 8 bases. Germline-derived CDR1 and CDR2 are SGHVS and FNYEAQ. J gave up 8 bases and V 5 bases, and 3 bases lay outside the gene matches. The CDR3 consists of 12 residues. DNA for the CDR3: TGTGCCAGCAGCCCGGACAGGGTTACGCAGTATTTT. Amino acid sequence: CASSPDRVTQYF.

V gene TRBV7-2 combines with J gene TRBJ1-3; the D gene is possibly TRBD1 (5 bases). V shed 2 bases and J shed 1 base, with 15 bases lying between them. Germline V gene sequence: CDR1 SGHTA, CDR2 FQGNSA. There are 17 residues in the CDR3. CDR3 DNA: TGTGCCAGCAGCTTAATTCTCCAGGCAGGGTCTGGAAACACCATATATTTT. The encoded protein is CASSLILQAGSGNTIYF. Variable domain in full (rest from reference TRBV7-2 and TRBJ1-3): GAGVSQSPSNKVTEKGKDVELRCDPISGHTALYWYRQSLGQGLEFLIYFQGNSAPDKSGLPSDRFSAERTGGSVSTLTIQRTQQEDSAVYLCASSLILQAGSGNTIYFGEGSWLTVV.

The sample holds a few counts of this clonotype. The chain combines TRBV6-2 or TRBV6-3 with TRBJ2-7; D is perhaps TRBD1 (6 bases). Trimming removed 0 bases from V and 2 bases from J, with 11 bases in between. Germline CDR1 MNHEY, CDR2 SVGEGT. The CDR3 has 15 residues. This CDR3 is CASSYSRTAAYEQYF. CDR3 DNA sequence: TGTGCCAGCAGTTACTCGAGGACAGCCGCCTACGAGCAGTACTTC.

This clonotype was counted between two and nine times. The V and J genes are TRBV7-2 and TRBJ1-6; 9 bases are a match to TRBD1. The germline V gene encodes CDR1 SGHTA and CDR2 FQGNSA. This CDR3 has 16 amino acids. J was trimmed by 9 bases and V by 5 bases; bases with no gene match: 11. The CDR3 coding sequence is TGTGCCAGCAGCCAGGGGGGGGACAGGGCTATTTCACCCCTCCACTTT. This codes for CASSQGGDRAISPLHF.

The genes are TRBV27 and TRBJ1-1, with 7 bases that match TRBD1. V shed 6 bases, J shed 5 bases, and the junction held 12 bases outside the gene matches. The CDR3 consists of 15 residues. Germline V gene data show CDR1 as MNHEY and CDR2 as SMNVEV (reference sequence). The CDR3 sequence is CASRPKTGRGTEAFF. The CDR3 bases are TGTGCCAGCAGACCAAAGACAGGGAGGGGTACTGAAGCTTTCTTT.

The rearrangement links TRBV7-2 to TRBJ2-7; D call uncertain. CDR1 SGHTA and CDR2 FQGNSA come from the germline V gene. Trimming left V 3 bases short and J 2 bases short, with 8 bases between. The CDR3 covers 13 residues. CDR3 sequence (DNA): TGTGCCAGCAGCTTCGCTGAGGCCTACGAGCAGTACTTC. Protein product: CASSFAEAYEQYF.

This clonotype was detected ten times or more. The chain joins TRBV12-3 or TRBV12-4 to TRBJ2-1, with unresolved D. This CDR3 has 14 amino acids. Trimming took off 5 bases at V and 2 bases at J, with 10 bases between the two ends. The chain's CDR3 is CASSAQLTYNEQFF. The CDR3 region has the DNA TGTGCCAGCAGTGCCCAACTCACCTACAATGAGCAGTTCTTC.

The chain has TRBV6-2 or TRBV6-3 and TRBJ2-5; D remains ambiguous. The CDR3 has 11 residues. Germline CDR1 reads MNHEY; CDR2 reads SVGEGT. V was clipped by 7 bases and J by 7 bases, with 10 bases between them. This chain's CDR3 is CASMGFRTQYF. The CDR3 DNA reads as TGTGCCAGCATGGGGTTCCGGACCCAGTACTTC.

The chain is built from TRBV27 and TRBJ1-2, with D possibly TRBD1 on 5 matching bases. The V and J ends lost 3 bases and 3 bases respectively, with 11 bases between them. Looked up from germline, CDR1 is MNHEY and CDR2 is SMNVEV (reference sequence). The CDR3 totals 14 residues. The CDR3 DNA sequence: TGTGCCAGCAGTTTCAGACAGAACCACTATGGCTACACCTTC. It encodes CASSFRQNHYGYTF.

This clonotype was counted between two and nine times. This chain connects TRBV18 to TRBJ1-6, with D unclear. Trimming pared 3 bases from V and 4 bases from J, leaving 10 bases between. This CDR3 is 15 amino acids long. The germline V gene encodes CDR1 KGHSH and CDR2 LQKENI. The CDR3 sequence is CASSPVGRYNSPLHF. For the CDR3, the DNA is TGTGCCAGCTCACCGGTCGGCCGGTATAATTCACCCCTCCACTTT.

This clonotype was observed a few times. The CDR3 reads CASSRRPNEKLFF. CDR3 bases: TGTGCCAGCAGCCGAAGACCTAATGAAAAACTGTTTTTT. The chain recombines TRBV7-8 with TRBJ1-4; D unclear. V was shortened by 5 bases and J by 3 bases, with 7 bases between the two germline ends. CDR3 length: 13 amino acids. Germline V gene lookup returns CDR1 SGHVS and CDR2 FQNEAQ.

The rearrangement joins TRBV5-1 to TRBJ1-1; D ambiguous. The V end was cut by 0 bases, the J end by 1 base, with 10 bases between. The germline CDR1 and CDR2 sequences are SGHRS and YFSETQ. The CDR3 totals 15 residues. CDR3 coding DNA: TGCGCCAGCAGCTTGGTGGAGCAGTCGAACACTGAAGCTTTCTTT. The encoded protein is CASSLVEQSNTEAFF.

The V and J genes are TRBV20-1 and TRBJ1-1; D is unresolved. V shed 3 bases and J shed 0 bases, with 14 bases lying between them. This CDR3 region has 15 residues. In germline, CDR1 is DFQATT, CDR2 SNEGSKA (reference sequence). Here the CDR3 reads CSASPAGNLNTEAFF. CDR3 nucleotides: TGCAGTGCTAGCCCGGCCGGGAACCTGAACACTGAAGCTTTCTTT.

V gene TRBV10-3 combines with J gene TRBJ2-2; no definite D call. The V and J ends lost 5 bases and 5 bases respectively, with 9 bases between them. Germline assignment: CDR1 ENHRY and CDR2 SYGVKD. The CDR3 consists of 13 residues. The CDR3 coding sequence is TGTGCCATCAGTCGACACCCTACCGGGGAGCTGTTTTTT. Protein: CAISRHPTGELFF.

The rearrangement joins TRBV7-9 to TRBJ2-7; 7 nucleotides match TRBD1. Germline V gene sequence: CDR1 SEHNR, CDR2 FQNEAQ (reference sequence). This CDR3 spans 13 amino acids. V was pared by 6 bases and J by 4 bases, with 6 bases of the junction left unmatched. CDR3 in amino acids: CASSISGGYEQYF. Here the CDR3 DNA reads TGTGCCAGCAGTATATCAGGGGGATACGAGCAGTACTTC.

This clonotype turned up a few times. The chain joins TRBV7-2 to TRBJ2-3; 8 nucleotides line up with TRBD2. V dropped 3 bases and J dropped 1; count of bases not matched to a gene: 6. The CDR3 is made up of 16 amino acids. Germline CDR1 SGHTA, CDR2 FQGNSA. CDR3 protein: CASSFTAGGRTDTQYF. The CDR3 DNA is TGTGCCAGCAGCTTCACTGCGGGAGGACGCACAGATACGCAGTATTTT.

This clonotype came up a few times. The gene calls are TRBV6-5 and TRBJ2-1; the match to TRBD1 covers 7 bases. This CDR3 is 16 amino acids long. The V segment lost 7 bases and the J segment 10 bases; nucleotides outside the gene matches: 19. Germline V lookup: CDR1 MNHEY, CDR2 SVGAGI. The CDR3 protein is CASITPRTRGPIEQFF. CDR3 bases: TGTGCCAGCATCACCCCCCGGACAAGGGGGCCAATAGAGCAGTTCTTC.

This clonotype was observed a single time. This sequence joins TRBV10-2 and TRBJ2-1; TRBD1 might be the D (5 bases). The CDR3 runs to 14 residues. V was shortened by 7 bases and J by 2 bases, with 12 bases between the two germline ends. CDR1 is WSHSY and CDR2 is SAAADI in the germline V gene. In DNA form, the CDR3 reads TGCGCCAGCAAGGGCCCAGGGACCTACAATGAGCAGTTCTTC. Translated: CASKGPGTYNEQFF.

This chain joins TRBV5-4 and TRBJ2-2; D is ambiguous. This CDR3 is built from 15 residues. Germline V gives CDR1 SGHNT, CDR2 YYREEE (reference sequence). The V end lost 5 bases, the J end lost 5 bases, and 16 bases lay between the germline ends. As DNA, the CDR3 is TGTGCCAGCAGGCCAACATTGGCCCTAACCGGGGAGCTGTTTTTT. This codes for CASRPTLALTGELFF.

The chain joins TRBV12-3 or TRBV12-4 to TRBJ1-6; D call uncertain. V was pared by 2 bases and J by 7 bases, with 9 bases between. The CDR3 runs to 14 residues. The CDR3 is CASSLRQRNSPLHF. In nucleotides, the CDR3 is TGTGCCAGCAGTTTAAGACAAAGGAATTCACCCCTCCACTTT.

V and J are TRBV19 and TRBJ1-5; tentative D call: TRBD1 (5 bases). Between the trimmed V and J ends, which lost 7 bases and 6 bases, there was a span of 13 bases. The V gene's germline CDR1 is LNHDA and CDR2 SQIVND (reference sequence). This CDR3 is 13 amino acids long. The CDR3 here is CASTDQGFQPQHF. The DNA of the CDR3 is TGTGCCAGTACTGACCAGGGATTTCAGCCCCAGCATTTT.

This clonotype appeared many times. V gene TRBV7-2 combines with J gene TRBJ2-3; tentative D call: TRBD2 (5 bases). CDR1 is SGHTA, CDR2 FQGNSA, per germline. Trimming took 5 bases from V and 1 from J, leaving 19 bases between them. This CDR3 has 17 residues. The CDR3 here is CASSVHRLGVGTDTQYF. The CDR3 DNA reads TGTGCCAGCAGCGTTCATCGATTGGGAGTCGGCACAGATACGCAGTATTTT.

This clonotype was seen a few times. V is TRBV6-5 and J is TRBJ2-5; 11 bases fit TRBD2. From germline, CDR1 is MNHEY and CDR2 SVGAGI. The junction had 9 bases not matched to a gene; V was cut back by 5 bases and J by 4 bases. CDR3 size: 16 residues. CDR3 protein: CASSALAGGGGETQYF. In DNA form, the CDR3 reads TGTGCCAGCAGTGCCCTAGCGGGGGGCGGGGGAGAGACCCAGTACTTC.